What follows are 29 T cell receptor beta chains derived from one specimen sequenced in a study of response to subunit inactivated influenza vaccine. TCRdb reprocessed the RT-PCR reads with MiXCR, giving one entry per CDR3 protein. Among about 540,000 distinct CDR3 sequences, approximately 15% were seen once, and the ten largest hold 8.5% to 14%. Sequences were derived from PBMCs from blood, sampled 11 to 12 days after vaccination. These receptor sequences come from a man between 45 and 60 years old who received an inactivated influenza vaccine.

This clonotype was seen ten or more times. The chain has TRBV5-1 and TRBJ2-7, with D unclear. The CDR3 runs 14 residues. Germline values: CDR1 SGHRS, CDR2 YFSETQ. Trimming removed 5 bases from V and 1 base from J, with 13 bases in between. This CDR3 is CASSSSVGSYEQYF. CDR3 bases: TGCGCCAGCAGTTCATCGGTGGGGTCCTACGAGCAGTACTTC.

A note on this clonotype: An end of the junction does not agree with germline; a read error may underlie this. This chain connects TRBV20-1 to TRBJ1-2; no firm D call. This CDR3 has 15 amino acids. The V gene's germline CDR1 is DFQATT and CDR2 SNEGSKA (reference sequence). The CDR3 DNA sequence: TGCAGTGCTAGAGATTCTGAGACAAATTACTATGGCGACACCTTC. The encoded protein is CSARDSETNYYGDTF.

This sequence joins TRBV7-6 and TRBJ2-5, with a possible D match to TRBD1 (5 bases). Trimming took off 6 bases at V and 4 bases at J, with 9 bases between the two ends. The CDR3 extends over 12 amino acids. Per germline, CDR1 SGHVS and CDR2 FNYEAQ. CDR3 amino acids: CASRTVSETQYF. CDR3 DNA: TGTGCCAGCAGGACAGTCTCAGAGACCCAGTACTTC.

This clonotype was counted at least ten times. The chain recombines TRBV7-9 with TRBJ1-4; D may be TRBD1 (6 bases). There are 15 residues in the CDR3. Trimming removed 5 bases at V and 3 bases at J, with 13 bases between. Germline assignment: CDR1 SEHNR and CDR2 FQNEAQ (reference sequence). The CDR3 spells CASSTQGWSNEKLFF. The CDR3 DNA reads as TGTGCCAGCAGCACACAGGGTTGGTCTAATGAAAAACTGTTTTTT.

This clonotype was seen a handful of times. The V gene is TRBV5-1, the J gene TRBJ2-3; TRBD1 matches 8 bases. CDR1 is SGHRS and CDR2 is YFSETQ in the germline V gene. Trimming cost V 0 bases and J 0 bases; bases outside gene matches: 12. The CDR3 length is 19 residues. CDR3 DNA sequence: TGCGCCAGCAGCTTGGACCCGACAGGGGTAACGGGGAGCACAGATACGCAGTATTTT. Translated, it gives CASSLDPTGVTGSTDTQYF.

This clonotype appeared a few times. This rearrangement joins TRBV4-1 to TRBJ2-5; TRBD2 agrees at 8 bases. The J segment lost 1 base and the V segment lost 1 base, leaving 2 bases of the junction unmatched. In germline, CDR1 is MGHRA, CDR2 YSYEKL. The CDR3 totals 15 residues. The CDR3 DNA is TGCGCCAGCAGCCAAGTAGCGGGGCTCCAAGAGACCCAGTACTTC. It codes for CASSQVAGLQETQYF.

This clonotype was picked up a small number of times. The rearrangement joins TRBV29-1 to TRBJ1-4; no reliable D call. This CDR3 is built from 14 residues. The germline V gene has CDR1 SQVTM and CDR2 ANQGSEA. V shed 6 bases and J shed 2 bases, with 13 bases lying between them. The CDR3 DNA sequence: TGCAGCGTGCTTGGGCCTGGTACTAATGAAAAACTGTTTTTT. It specifies CSVLGPGTNEKLFF.

The rearrangement uses TRBV9 and TRBJ2-2, with D uncertain. The CDR3 contains 14 residues. V was clipped by 2 bases and J by 0 bases, with 5 bases between them. The germline V gene encodes CDR1 SGDLS and CDR2 YYNGEE. Here the CDR3 reads CASSVKTNTGELFF. CDR3 nucleotide sequence: TGTGCCAGCAGCGTGAAGACGAACACCGGGGAGCTGTTTTTT.

V and J are TRBV5-1 and TRBJ2-5; 10 bases are shared with TRBD2. Per the germline V gene, CDR1 is SGHRS and CDR2 is YFSETQ. V lost 3 bases and J lost 4; bases outside the gene matches: 6. This CDR3 region has 15 residues. CDR3 region: CASSYGAGGRETQYF. Written as DNA, the CDR3 is TGCGCCAGCAGCTATGGAGCGGGAGGGAGAGAGACCCAGTACTTC.

This clonotype was found many times. This chain links TRBV11-2 with TRBJ2-5; TRBD2 aligns across 9 bases. The CDR3 sequence is 16 residues long. Trimming took 5 bases from V and 0 from J; bases not matched to a gene: 7. Germline V gene data show CDR1 as SGHAT and CDR2 as FQNNGV. The CDR3 here is CASSPRTSVYQETQYF. The CDR3 DNA sequence: TGTGCCAGCAGCCCCCGGACTAGCGTGTACCAAGAGACCCAGTACTTC.

The sample holds a few counts of this clonotype. V and J are TRBV4-2 and TRBJ1-4, with D perhaps TRBD1 (6 bases). Germline V lookup: CDR1 LGHNA, CDR2 YNFKEQ. V was shortened by 2 bases and J by 8 bases, with 21 bases between the two germline ends. The CDR3 spans 17 residues. CDR3 amino acids: CASSQRGYRVGTEKLFF. The DNA for the CDR3 is TGTGCCAGCAGCCAAAGAGGCTACAGGGTGGGGACGGAAAAACTGTTTTTT.

The chain is built from TRBV6-2 or TRBV6-3 and TRBJ2-7; TRBD2 agrees at 13 bases. CDR3 length equals 19 residues. Germline CDR1 MNHEY, CDR2 SVGEGT. The V segment lost 2 bases and the J segment 0 bases; nucleotides outside the gene matches: 10. The CDR3 region is CASSYNAGTSGVSSYEQYF. In DNA, the CDR3 is TGTGCCAGCAGTTACAACGCCGGGACTAGCGGGGTCAGCTCCTACGAGCAGTACTTC.

In this sample, this clonotype turned up many times. The chain has TRBV28 and TRBJ1-1; no clear D. Germline V lookup: CDR1 MDHEN, CDR2 SYDVKM. The CDR3 loop spans 11 amino acids. V was trimmed by 5 bases and J by 3 bases, leaving 4 bases between them. The CDR3 region has the DNA TGTGCCAGCAGTGGAGACACTGAAGCTTTCTTT. This encodes CASSGDTEAFF.

J is TRBJ2-5 and V is TRBV6-1; the D gene is possibly TRBD2 (6 bases). Looked up from germline, CDR1 is MNHNS and CDR2 is SASEGT. This CDR3 is built from 14 residues. V gave up 6 bases and J gave up 2 bases, with 13 bases separating them. CDR3 residues: CASRPGLPQETQYF. CDR3 DNA: TGTGCCAGCAGGCCGGGACTGCCGCAAGAGACCCAGTACTTC.

This clonotype came up many times. The V and J genes are TRBV20-1 and TRBJ2-3, with D hard to call. The CDR3 sequence is 17 residues long. The V gene lost 6 bases and the J gene lost 0 bases, with 22 bases spanning the gap. Germline-derived CDR1 and CDR2 are DFQATT and SNEGSKA (reference sequence). CDR3 loop: CSAPPIPGRASTDTQYF. CDR3 bases: TGCAGTGCCCCCCCGATCCCCGGGCGAGCTAGCACAGATACGCAGTATTTT.

This clonotype was seen many times. This chain uses TRBV20-1 with TRBJ2-5; D is uncertain. V was clipped by 3 bases and J by 2 bases, with 1 base between them. Germline CDR1 and CDR2: DFQATT and SNEGSKA (reference sequence). The CDR3 has 10 amino acids. The CDR3 protein is CSARQETQYF. In nucleotides, the CDR3 is TGCAGTGCTAGGCAAGAGACCCAGTACTTC.

This chain connects TRBV4-3 to TRBJ2-7; no definite D call. This CDR3 comprises 14 residues. CDR1 and CDR2 (germline): LGHNA, YSLEER. V was shortened by 4 bases and J by 6 bases, with 16 bases between the two germline ends. The CDR3 spells CASSPERVGVEQYF. As DNA, the CDR3 is TGCGCCAGCAGCCCAGAGCGAGTTGGGGTCGAGCAGTACTTC.

This clonotype was counted between two and nine times. The rearrangement links TRBV7-9 to TRBJ2-2; D uncertain. Trimming stripped 0 bases from V and 7 bases from J, with 3 bases between. The CDR3 consists of 12 residues. Germline CDR1 SEHNR, CDR2 FQNEAQ (reference sequence). The CDR3 DNA reads TGTGCCAGCAGCTTAGCTTACGGGGAGCTGTTTTTT. Translated: CASSLAYGELFF.

This clonotype was recorded a few times. The J gene is TRBJ2-1, the V gene TRBV3-1, with TRBD2 identical over 7 bases. Looked up from germline, CDR1 is LGHDT and CDR2 is YNNKEL (reference sequence). The CDR3 has 15 amino acids. Trimming took 0 bases from V and 5 from J; bases not matched to a gene: 4. The CDR3 loop reads CASSQDGGGNNEQFF. The CDR3 DNA is TGTGCCAGCAGCCAAGATGGGGGAGGGAACAATGAGCAGTTCTTC.

V usage is TRBV5-1 and J usage is TRBJ2-1, with D unclear. Germline V gene lookup returns CDR1 SGHRS and CDR2 YFSETQ. V lost 0 bases and J lost 1, with 8 bases in between. The CDR3 length is 15 residues. The DNA for the CDR3 is TGCGCCAGCAGCTTGGTGGCGGAGTCCTACAATGAGCAGTTCTTC. Its protein product is CASSLVAESYNEQFF.

This clonotype was detected ten times or more. This chain joins TRBV7-9 and TRBJ1-1, with unresolved D. The germline gives CDR1 SEHNR, CDR2 FQNEAQ (reference sequence). This CDR3 spans 14 amino acids. V lost 4 bases and J lost 0, with 9 bases in between. For the CDR3, the DNA is TGTGCCAGCAGCTCGCTCAGGATGAACACTGAAGCTTTCTTT. Its translation: CASSSLRMNTEAFF.

The genes are TRBV27 and TRBJ2-7, with D perhaps matching TRBD1 or TRBD2 (6 bases each). The V gene lost 0 bases and the J gene lost 7 bases, with 13 bases spanning the gap. Germline values: CDR1 MNHEY, CDR2 SMNVEV (reference sequence). CDR3 size: 14 residues. The CDR3 region has the DNA TGTGCCAGCAGTTTATCGGCAGGGGCGGGGGAGCAGTACTTC. This codes for CASSLSAGAGEQYF.

J is TRBJ1-5 and V is TRBV18; D possibly corresponds to TRBD1 (5 bases). V lost 4 bases and J 1 base, leaving 8 bases between the germline ends. The V gene's germline CDR1 is KGHSH and CDR2 LQKENI. The CDR3 spans 14 residues. In DNA, the CDR3 is TGTGCCAGCTCACTCAAGGGGAGCAATCAGCCCCAGCATTTT. As protein: CASSLKGSNQPQHF.

This clonotype was seen a few times. J is TRBJ2-3 and V is TRBV5-1; 12 nucleotides agree with TRBD2. The germline V gene has CDR1 SGHRS and CDR2 YFSETQ. V lost 4 bases to trimming and J lost 4 bases; unmatched junction nucleotides: 4. The CDR3 covers 15 residues. The DNA of the CDR3 is TGCGCCAGCAGCACGACTAGCGGGGGACCAGATACGCAGTATTTT. It encodes CASSTTSGGPDTQYF.

The V and J genes are TRBV20-1 and TRBJ2-3; 8 nucleotides agree with TRBD2. CDR1 DFQATT and CDR2 SNEGSKA come from the germline V gene (reference sequence). The V segment lost 0 bases and the J segment 7 bases; nucleotides outside the gene matches: 9. The CDR3 consists of 15 residues. CDR3 DNA: TGCAGTGCTAGAGACGGAGCGGGGGAACCTAATACGCAGTATTTT. Its translation: CSARDGAGEPNTQYF.

The CDR3 coding sequence is TGCGCCAGCAGCGTGACGGGGATACAAGAGACCCAGTACTTC. It is translated as CASSVTGIQETQYF. The V call is TRBV5-1, the J call TRBJ2-5, with a possible D match to TRBD2 (5 bases). This CDR3 spans 14 amino acids. Germline assignment: CDR1 SGHRS and CDR2 YFSETQ. Trimming took off 4 bases at V and 2 bases at J, with 12 bases between the two ends.

This chain connects TRBV7-8 to TRBJ2-1; 10 nucleotides agree with TRBD2. Germline trimming cut 5 bases from V and 7 bases from J; bases unmatched to any gene: 8. The CDR3 extends over 15 amino acids. Looked up from germline, CDR1 is SGHVS and CDR2 is FQNEAQ. The CDR3: CASSKGAAGGNEQFF. The DNA for the CDR3 is TGTGCCAGCAGCAAAGGGGCAGCGGGAGGGAATGAGCAGTTCTTC.

This clonotype was counted only a few times. The chain carries TRBV6-1 and TRBJ1-4; TRBD1 aligns across 7 bases. Looked up from germline, CDR1 is MNHNS and CDR2 is SASEGT. The CDR3 sequence is 17 residues long. The V segment lost 6 bases and the J segment 0 bases; nucleotides outside the gene matches: 10. In DNA form, the CDR3 reads TGTGCCAGCAGCCCTCTTCCGGGACAGACAACTAATGAAAAACTGTTTTTT. Its translation: CASSPLPGQTTNEKLFF.

This clonotype was detected only a few times. The chain joins TRBV20-1 to TRBJ1-6; 7 nucleotides match TRBD1. Germline V gives CDR1 DFQATT, CDR2 SNEGSKA (reference sequence). There are 15 residues in the CDR3. Trimming took 1 base from V and 8 from J; bases not matched to a gene: 8. In DNA, the CDR3 is TGCAGTGCTAGAGGCCCACAGGGGAGGGATTCACCCCTCCACTTT. The encoded protein is CSARGPQGRDSPLHF.